This TCR beta chain comes out of a study of blood T cell repertoires in COVID-19. Looking at the study overall: Sites in the United States, Italy and Spain provided acute and convalescent COVID-19 samples.

The CDR3 covers 15 residues. Deletions cut 5 bases from V and 7 bases from J, with 18 bases between. Germline CDR1 MDHEN, CDR2 SYDVKM. The study assigned cohorts using participant-reported clinical history. Original data processing: Reference gene primer amplification in the assay estimated nucleated cell counts. The method was immunoSEQ multiplex PCR; TCRdb's version includes in-frame clones alone and lacks a portion of them. V, J and clone size reflect that table, while D and trimming were determined from the DNA. The sample comprises approximately 360,000 clones, around 87% of which are singletons, and less than 2.5% rests with the top ten.

The chain has TRBV28 and TRBJ1-5; unclear D gene. Sequencing input: PBMCs or T cells enriched from blood (not recorded which). The receptor was derived from a man between 40 and 49 years old in a cohort exposed to, infected with or recovered from COVID-19 (not recorded which). CDR3 sequence: CASSGPEGSGQPQHF. The DNA of the CDR3 is TGTGCCAGCAGTGGGCCAGAGGGCTCCGGGCAGCCCCAGCATTTT.